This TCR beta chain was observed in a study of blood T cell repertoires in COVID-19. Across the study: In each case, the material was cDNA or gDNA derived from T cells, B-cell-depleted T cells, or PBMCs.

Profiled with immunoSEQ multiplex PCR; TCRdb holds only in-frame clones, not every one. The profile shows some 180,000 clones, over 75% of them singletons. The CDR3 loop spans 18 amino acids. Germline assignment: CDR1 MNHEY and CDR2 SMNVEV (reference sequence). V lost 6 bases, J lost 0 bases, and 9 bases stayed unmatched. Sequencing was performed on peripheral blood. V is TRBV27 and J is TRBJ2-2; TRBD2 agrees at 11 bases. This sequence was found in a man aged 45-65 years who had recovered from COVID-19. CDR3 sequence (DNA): TGTGCCAGCAGCCGTAGAAGACTAGCGGGATCGAACACCGGGGAGCTGTTTTTT. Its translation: CASSRRRLAGSNTGELFF.